This T cell receptor (beta chain) was sequenced for a study of cytomegalovirus exposure and HLA in healthy donors. PCR used 60 Vbeta primers and 13 Jbeta primers. The data were produced by immunoSEQ multiplex PCR, yet TCRdb's version contains in-frame clones alone and is incomplete. This table holds some 160,000 clones, 70% to 80% found once. The germline gives CDR1 SGHRS, CDR2 YFSETQ. The V end lost 6 bases, the J end lost 3 bases, and 7 bases lay between the germline ends. This CDR3 is 11 amino acids long. Input material: PBMCs. The V gene is TRBV5-1, the J gene TRBJ2-7; D is unresolved. This TCR derives from a man between 60 and 75 years old in good health and CMV-seronegative. The CDR3 loop is CASTRGYEQYF. In DNA form, the CDR3 reads TGCGCCAGCACCCGAGGCTACGAGCAGTACTTC.